The sequence of this T cell receptor beta chain was determined in a study of neurological immune-mediated disorders (dated by TCRdb to between 2018 and 2021). With respect to the entire study: Among the roughly 35 multiple sclerosis patients, relapsing-remitting MS accounted for approximately 30 and secondary progressive MS accounted for 3. The cohort included 60 to 75 subjects: approximately 14 with HAM/TSP, roughly 35 with multiple sclerosis, and 20 or so healthy controls. Longitudinal samples, technical triplicates and paired sorted CD4+ and CD8+ T-cell subsets, alongside PBMC samples, were included among the approximately 98 TCR-beta libraries. The study compared peripheral blood TCR-beta repertoires of HTLV-I-associated myelopathy (HAM/TSP) patients, multiple sclerosis patients and healthy controls using UMI-based sequencing. General findings and caveats noted by the study authors: TCR clonal expansion was greatest in HAM/TSP patients and smallest in MS patients, who ranked below even healthy controls. Repertoires from 18 of 34 MS patients were grouped by phylogenetic analysis into a cluster of related CDR3 sequences, suggesting a possible repertoire-level signature. No identical CDR3 amino acid sequences were shared among expanded clones across subjects, suggesting private TCR-beta repertoires in all groups. No clinical or MRI features were associated with the MS cluster, and the authors said that larger cohorts are needed.

Of note for this clonotype: It has no known antigen specificity. The record has no base qualities; no much larger clone is one base away.

TCR libraries for sorted subsets were made from 1 million sorted CD4+ or CD8+ T cells. Multiple sclerosis patients were enrolled in a US clinical protocol under which disease progression was evaluated by magnetic resonance imaging. PBMCs were separated from peripheral blood using Ficoll-Hypaque density gradient centrifugation and then cryopreserved in liquid nitrogen. The study also sequenced paired sorted CD4+ and CD8+ subsets from healthy controls, HAM/TSP patients and MS patients. cDNA was synthesized by template-switch 5'RACE using a primer with a 10-nucleotide random unique molecular identifier that tagged each TCR transcript. Over 190 million TCR-beta sequences, covering 15-18 subjects, were produced in each sequencing run. The RNeasy kit was used for extraction of total RNA. Using the KAPA Real-time Library Amplification kit, TCR-beta VDJ regions were amplified with primers for the TCR constant region and the 5'RACE anchor. A first PCR added sample indexes and Illumina adaptors, and a second PCR then raised library yield. After Ampure bead purification, the roughly 650 bp TCR product was size-selected on a 2% E-gel SizeSelection system. Before pooling, libraries had their quality checked on a Bioanalyzer, their concentration measured with Qubit, and their quantity determined with the Kapa Library Quantification kit. An Illumina HiSeq 2500 was used to sequence the libraries paired-end at 2 x 150 bp. To increase sequence diversity, about 25-31% phiX was spiked into each library pool. Per the source publication's procedure: Quality-filtered reads were processed with the UMI-based MiGEC pipeline, which removed over 75% of raw TCR sequences during error correction. IMGT germline references were used for aligning VDJ genes, and each clonotype was defined as a unique CDR3 amino acid sequence together with its V-J genes. Clonal expansion, Shannon diversity, and CDR3 relatedness (CalcPairwiseDistances, ClusterSamples) were evaluated with VDJtools, and phylogenetic trees were built with CLCbio workbench. Expanded clones were defined as having at least 8 unique UMIs, based on coefficient-of-variation modelling across technical triplicates. TCRdb took the public reads, trimmed them with fastp at Q25, ran MiXCR for clone calling and kept in-frame beta chains. All rows with the same CDR3 protein become a single entry with the most common DNA and genes. TCRdb, not the original authors, processed these V and J calls. The sample table contains 20,000 to 25,000 distinct CDR3 sequences; only one count was recorded for 17% of them. 7.5% of the sample comes from the top ten.

CDR1 KGHDR and CDR2 SFDVKD are derived from the germline V gene. The CDR3 sequence holds 16 residues, the cysteine and phenylalanine included. The kept DNA is CDR3 alone, 48 bases in frame from the first base. The V end gives up 5 bases and the J end 5 bases, leaving 13 bases in the junction not matched to a gene. Source material: CD8+ T cells from blood. The rearranged segments are TRBV24-1 and TRBJ1-2; TRBD1 lines up with 7 middle nucleotides. The sequence derives from a woman younger than 30 with multiple sclerosis. The CDR3 region reads CATSASGDSLHYGYTF. The sequenced DNA: TGTGCCACCAGTGCCAGCGGGGACAGCCTCCATTATGGCTACACCTTC.